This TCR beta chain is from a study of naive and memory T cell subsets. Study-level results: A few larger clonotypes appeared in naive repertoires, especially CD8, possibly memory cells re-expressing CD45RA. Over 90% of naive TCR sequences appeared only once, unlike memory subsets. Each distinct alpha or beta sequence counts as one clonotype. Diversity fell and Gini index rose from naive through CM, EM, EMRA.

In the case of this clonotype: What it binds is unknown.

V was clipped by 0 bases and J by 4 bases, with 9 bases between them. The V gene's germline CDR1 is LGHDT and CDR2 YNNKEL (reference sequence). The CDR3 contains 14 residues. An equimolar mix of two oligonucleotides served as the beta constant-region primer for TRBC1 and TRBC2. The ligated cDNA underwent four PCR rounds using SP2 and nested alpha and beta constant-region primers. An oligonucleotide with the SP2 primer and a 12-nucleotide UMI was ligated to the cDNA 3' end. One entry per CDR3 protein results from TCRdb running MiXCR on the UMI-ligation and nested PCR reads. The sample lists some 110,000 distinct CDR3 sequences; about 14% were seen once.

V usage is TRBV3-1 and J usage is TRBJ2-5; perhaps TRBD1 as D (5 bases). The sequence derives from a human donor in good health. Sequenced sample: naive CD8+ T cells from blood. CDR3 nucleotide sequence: TGTGCCAGCAGCCAAGAAGGGGCACGAGAGACCCAGTACTTC. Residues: CASSQEGARETQYF.